A selection of T cell receptor beta chains follows, all from one sample in a study of cytomegalovirus exposure and HLA in healthy donors. Repertoires were generated with immunoSEQ multiplex PCR, while TCRdb's copy carries only in-frame clones and drops some. There are 150,000 to 200,000 clones in the sample; about 70% occur only once, and less than 3.5% lies in the top ten. Sequenced input: PBMCs. The source of these receptors is a woman in her thirties or forties in good health and CMV-seropositive. Both conserved end residues are part of each CDR3. A D gene is named only where the DNA matches it firmly. Rows give clone size only sometimes, using once, few, many, or a class for an expanded clone.

d_call j_call v_call clone_size cdr3_nt cdr3_aa
- TRBJ2-7 TRBV6-1 - TGTGCCAGCAGTGTACTAGTAAGGTGCGAGCAGTACTTC CASSVLVRCEQYF
TRBD2 TRBJ2-1 TRBV19 few TGTGCCAGTATCGACCGAGCGGGAGTGATTGGGGATGAGCAGTTCTTC CASIDRAGVIGDEQFF
TRBD2 TRBJ2-7 TRBV27 - TGTGCCAGCAGTCCCATAGAAGCGGGAGCCCGCGAGCAGTACTTC CASSPIEAGAREQYF
TRBD1 TRBJ1-1 TRBV28 - TGTGCCAGCAGTTCCCAGGGGGTAGCTTTCTTT CASSSQGVAFF
TRBD1 TRBJ2-7 TRBV7-2 - TGTGCCAGCAGCTTGGGACAGGGGGGCGAGCAGTACTTC CASSLGQGGEQYF
TRBD2 TRBJ2-7 TRBV7-2 - TGTGCCAGCAGCTCGGTCGCGGGGGACCTCTACGAGCAGTACTTC CASSSVAGDLYEQYF
TRBD2 TRBJ2-1 TRBV6-6 - TGTGCCAGCTGGTCGGGAGGGCTTTTCAACAATGAGCAGTTCTTC CASWSGGLFNNEQFF
TRBD1 TRBJ2-1 TRBV28 - TGTGCCAGCAGTTTAGCCGGGGACAGGGGCAATGAGCAGTTCTTC CASSLAGDRGNEQFF
- TRBJ1-6 TRBV19 - TGTGCCAGTAGAACAGACACCTCGGATTCACCCCTCCACTTT CASRTDTSDSPLHF
TRBD2 TRBJ2-7 TRBV15 few TGTGCCACCAGCCGCGGTTCTAGCGGGTCCTACGAGCAGTACTTC CATSRGSSGSYEQYF
- TRBJ1-2 TRBV19 - TGTGCCAGTAGTATAACCAGCAACTATGGCTACCCCTTC CASSITSNYGYPF
TRBD1 TRBJ1-2 TRBV10-3 once TGTGCCATCAGTGAGTCGACGGGACAGAAGTTTGGCTACACCTTC CAISESTGQKFGYTF
- TRBJ2-2 TRBV10-3 - TGTGCCATCAGTGAGTCAGGGGCGTCGCACACCGGGGAGCTGTTTTTT CAISESGASHTGELFF
TRBD1 TRBJ2-1 TRBV25-1 few TGTGCCAGCAGTGCAGTTGACAGGGTCCCCTACAATGAGCAGTTCTTC CASSAVDRVPYNEQFF
- TRBJ1-2 TRBV4-3 few TGCGCCAGCAGCCAAGAAGCCCGAACAGGGATCTATGGCTACACCTTC CASSQEARTGIYGYTF
TRBD1 TRBJ1-3 TRBV19 - TGTGCCACAAGACAGGGGTCTTCAAACACCATATATTTT CATRQGSSNTIYF
- TRBJ2-7 TRBV29-1 few TGCAGCGTTCACAGTGCCTACGAGCAGTACTTC CSVHSAYEQYF
- TRBJ2-5 TRBV21-1 - TGTGCCAGCAGCAAAGTAACCCCAGGGGGGAGCGGGGGGACTCAAGAGACCCAGTACTTC CASSKVTPGGSGGTQETQYF
- TRBJ2-7 TRBV29-1 - TGCAGCTTTGAGAGGATAGCGGCCTACGAGCAGTACTTC CSFERIAAYEQYF
TRBD1 TRBJ2-5 TRBV5-8 - TGTGCCAGCAGCCTATGGACAGGGGCGCTACCCCAAGAGACCCAGTACTTC CASSLWTGALPQETQYF
TRBD1 TRBJ2-2 TRBV5-4 - TGTGCCAGCAGCCCGGGACAGGGGCTCGGGGAGCTGTTTTTT CASSPGQGLGELFF
TRBD1 TRBJ2-5 TRBV19 - TGTGCCAGTAGACCGAGGACAGGGGGCTTGGAGACCCAGTACTTC CASRPRTGGLETQYF
- TRBJ1-3 TRBV15 - TGTGCCACCAGCAGAGTACAGGGAAACACCATATATTTT CATSRVQGNTIYF
TRBD2 TRBJ2-3 TRBV5-1 - TGCGCCAGCAGCTTAAGTTGGGCTAGCGGGAGCACAGATACGCAGTATTTT CASSLSWASGSTDTQYF
- TRBJ1-6 TRBV6-5 once TGTGCCAGCAGACGCCGGGACAAGTATTCACCCCTCCACTTT CASRRRDKYSPLHF
- TRBJ1-6 TRBV28 - TGTGCCAGCAGGGACACTTATAATTCACCCCTCCACTTT CASRDTYNSPLHF
- TRBJ2-7 TRBV25-1 few TGTGCCAGCAGTGTGGACAGCTACGAGCAGTACTTC CASSVDSYEQYF
- TRBJ2-6 TRBV4-3 - TGCGCCAGCAGCATTCAAGGAGGGTCCAACGTCCTGACTTTC CASSIQGGSNVLTF
- TRBJ2-3 TRBV29-1 - TGCAGCGGGGGACAGGGAGCTAGCGGGAGTTATGGCACAGATACGCAGTATTTT CSGGQGASGSYGTDTQYF
- TRBJ1-1 TRBV6-5 - TGTGCCAGCACTGGACAGCCGAACACTGAAGCTTTCTTT CASTGQPNTEAFF
TRBD1 TRBJ1-5 TRBV6-5 - TGTGCCAGCAGCTCCGGGACAGGGGCTGCTCAGCCCCAGCATTTT CASSSGTGAAQPQHF
TRBD1 TRBJ2-2 TRBV19 - TGTGCCAGTAGTCCTGACAGGGCAAGTGCTACCGGGGAGCTGTTTTTT CASSPDRASATGELFF
TRBD1 TRBJ2-5 TRBV19 - TGTGCCAGTAGTATAAGGACAGGGAGAGAGACCCAGTACTTC CASSIRTGRETQYF
TRBD2 TRBJ2-4 TRBV7-2 - TGTGCCAGCTCCCTCGGGGGGAGGGTTGGAAACATTCAGTACTTC CASSLGGRVGNIQYF
TRBD2 TRBJ2-1 TRBV7-9 - TGTGCCAGCAGCTCTAGCGGGGGGGCCTACAATGAGCAGTTCTTC CASSSSGGAYNEQFF
- TRBJ2-2 TRBV6-1 - TGTGCCAGCAGTGACTTAGACGCAGGAAACACCGGGGAGCTGTTTTTT CASSDLDAGNTGELFF
- TRBJ1-4 TRBV4-1 few TGCGCCAGCAGCCCCTCCGGACTTTCTAATGAAAAACTGTTTTTT CASSPSGLSNEKLFF
- TRBJ1-4 TRBV5-5 once TGTGCCAGCAGCCTGTGGGAGGGTATTGAAAAACTGTTTTTT CASSLWEGIEKLFF
- TRBJ2-5 TRBV14 - TGTGCCAGCAGCCAAAAGGAGAGGGTAGAGACCCAGTACTTC CASSQKERVETQYF
- TRBJ1-2 TRBV11-2 - TGTGCCAGCAGCTCGTTTGAGACATCGGTGCGTGGCTACACCTTC CASSSFETSVRGYTF
TRBD2 TRBJ2-5 TRBV2 - TGTGCCAGCTGGCTAGCGGGGAAACAAGAGACCCAGTACTTC CASWLAGKQETQYF
- TRBJ2-2 TRBV7-2 - TGTGCCAGCAAACCGCGCCGAGGCATTACCGGGGAGCTGTTTTTT CASKPRRGITGELFF
- TRBJ2-7 TRBV4-3 - TGCGCCAGCAGCCAAGGTCGGGACTCCGTGAGGGAGCAGTACTTC CASSQGRDSVREQYF
TRBD1 TRBJ2-3 TRBV28 - TGTGCCAGCAGTCCCGTGACAGGGGTGGCGGACACAGATACGCAGTATTTT CASSPVTGVADTDTQYF
TRBD2 TRBJ2-3 TRBV4-1 - TGCGCCAGCAGCCAATTAGCGGGGGGATCAGATACGCAGTATTTT CASSQLAGGSDTQYF
- TRBJ2-2 TRBV6-5 - TGTGCCAGCAGCGGGGTGCCGAACACCGGGGAGCTGTTTTTT CASSGVPNTGELFF
- TRBJ2-1 TRBV30 - TGTGCCTGGAGGAGGTTCCATGAGCAGTTCTTC CAWRRFHEQFF
TRBD1 TRBJ1-5 TRBV15 - TGTGCCACCAGCACAGGGGACAGGGGCGCGGGGCAGCCCCAGCATTTT CATSTGDRGAGQPQHF
TRBD2 TRBJ2-7 TRBV4-2 - TGTGCCAGCAGCCAAGAGGGGGGGAGTCTAAACGAGCAGTACTTC CASSQEGGSLNEQYF
TRBD1 TRBJ1-5 TRBV25-1 - TGTGCCAGCAGTGAATGGATGGGACAGATCCTTAGCAATCAGCCCCAGCATTTT CASSEWMGQILSNQPQHF
- TRBJ1-2 TRBV6-5 - TGTGCCAGCAGTTACAGGCAGGGGTATGGCTACACCTTC CASSYRQGYGYTF
- TRBJ2-7 TRBV5-6 - TGTGCCAGCAGCTTTGGGGGGTCCTACGAGCAGTACTTC CASSFGGSYEQYF
TRBD1 TRBJ2-1 TRBV29-1 - TGCAGCGGGACAGACAGGGGGCGGGAGCAGTTCTTC CSGTDRGREQFF
- TRBJ1-1 TRBV5-1 few TGCGCCAGCAGCTTGGGGGGAGGTAACACTGAAGCTTTCTTT CASSLGGGNTEAFF
TRBD1 TRBJ1-2 TRBV9 few TGTGCCAGCAGCGTAGTAGGACAGGGGGCTAGTGGCTACACCTTC CASSVVGQGASGYTF
TRBD2 TRBJ2-1 TRBV6-5 few TGTGCCAGCAGTTACGGGGCGGGAGGTGGGAATGAGCAGTTCTTC CASSYGAGGGNEQFF
- TRBJ2-6 TRBV28 - TGTGCCAGCAGAGACGGACAGACTGGGGCCAACGTCCTGACTTTC CASRDGQTGANVLTF